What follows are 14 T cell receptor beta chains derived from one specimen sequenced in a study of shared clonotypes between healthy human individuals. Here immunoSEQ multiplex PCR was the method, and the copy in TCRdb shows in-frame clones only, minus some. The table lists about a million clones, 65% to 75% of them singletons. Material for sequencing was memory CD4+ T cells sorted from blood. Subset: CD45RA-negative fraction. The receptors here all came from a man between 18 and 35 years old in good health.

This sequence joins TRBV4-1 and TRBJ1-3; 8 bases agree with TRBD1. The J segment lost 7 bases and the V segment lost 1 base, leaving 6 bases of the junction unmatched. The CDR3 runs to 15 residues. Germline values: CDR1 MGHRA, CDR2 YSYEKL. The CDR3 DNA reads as TGCGCCAGCAGCCAAGCCGCGACAGGGGCTAACACCATATATTTT. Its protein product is CASSQAATGANTIYF.

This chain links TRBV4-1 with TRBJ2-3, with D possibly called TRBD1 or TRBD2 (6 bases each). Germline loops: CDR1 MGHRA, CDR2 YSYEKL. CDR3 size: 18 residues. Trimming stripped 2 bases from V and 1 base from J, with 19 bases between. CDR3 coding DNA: TGCGCCAGCAGCCAATCTGGACAAGGAAGGGGGGGCACAGATACGCAGTATTTT. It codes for CASSQSGQGRGGTDTQYF.

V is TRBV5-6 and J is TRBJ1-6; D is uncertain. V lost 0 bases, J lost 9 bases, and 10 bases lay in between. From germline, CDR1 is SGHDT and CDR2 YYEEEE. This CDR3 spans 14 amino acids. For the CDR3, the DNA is TGTGCCAGCAGCTTGGCCTTTGGTAGTTCACCCCTCCACTTT. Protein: CASSLAFGSSPLHF.

The CDR3 protein is CASSQGPGFTKETQYF. The CDR3 DNA reads as TGCGCCAGCAGCCAAGGACCCGGCTTTACGAAAGAGACCCAGTACTTC. The gene calls are TRBV4-3 and TRBJ2-5; D is undetermined. V gave up 1 base and J gave up 3 bases, with 15 bases separating them. The CDR3 runs 16 residues. Germline CDR1 reads LGHNA; CDR2 reads YSLEER.

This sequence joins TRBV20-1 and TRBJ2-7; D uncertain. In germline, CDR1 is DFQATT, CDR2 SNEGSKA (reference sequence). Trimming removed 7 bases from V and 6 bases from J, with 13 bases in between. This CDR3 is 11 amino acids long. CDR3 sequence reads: CSGTQVGEQYF. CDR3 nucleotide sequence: TGCAGTGGTACCCAGGTGGGCGAGCAGTACTTC.

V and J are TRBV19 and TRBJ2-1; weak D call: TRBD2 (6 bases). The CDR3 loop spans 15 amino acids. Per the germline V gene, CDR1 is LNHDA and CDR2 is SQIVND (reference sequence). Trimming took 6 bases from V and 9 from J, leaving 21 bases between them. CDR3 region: CASRIIADPGIEQFF. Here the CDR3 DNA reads TGTGCCAGTAGGATAATAGCGGACCCGGGGATTGAGCAGTTCTTC.

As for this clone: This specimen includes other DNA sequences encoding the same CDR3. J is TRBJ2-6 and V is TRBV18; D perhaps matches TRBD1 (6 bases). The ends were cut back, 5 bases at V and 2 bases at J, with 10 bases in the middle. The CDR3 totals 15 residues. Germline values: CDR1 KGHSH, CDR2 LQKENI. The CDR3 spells CASSEGGAGANVLTF. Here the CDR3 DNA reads TGTGCCAGCTCAGAAGGGGGTGCTGGGGCCAACGTCCTGACTTTC.

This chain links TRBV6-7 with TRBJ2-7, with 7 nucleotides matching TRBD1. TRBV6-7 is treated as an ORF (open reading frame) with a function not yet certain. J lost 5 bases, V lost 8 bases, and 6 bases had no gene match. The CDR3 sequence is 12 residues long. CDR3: CASHRQGDEQYF. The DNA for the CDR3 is TGTGCCAGCCACCGACAGGGCGACGAGCAGTACTTC.

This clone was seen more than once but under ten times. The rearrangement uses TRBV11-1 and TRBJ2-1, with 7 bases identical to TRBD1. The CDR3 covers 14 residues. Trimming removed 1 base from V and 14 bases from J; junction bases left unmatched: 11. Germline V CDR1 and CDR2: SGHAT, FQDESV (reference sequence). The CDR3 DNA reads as TGTGCCAGCAGCTTAGAGGTAGGGGGCGCCGAGAAGTTCTTC. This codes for CASSLEVGGAEKFF.

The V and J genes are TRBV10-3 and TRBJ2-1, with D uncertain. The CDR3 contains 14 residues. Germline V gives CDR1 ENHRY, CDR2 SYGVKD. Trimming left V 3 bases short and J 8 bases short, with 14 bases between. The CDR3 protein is CAISEGPTGYEQFF. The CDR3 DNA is TGTGCCATCAGTGAAGGACCCACTGGGTATGAGCAGTTCTTC.

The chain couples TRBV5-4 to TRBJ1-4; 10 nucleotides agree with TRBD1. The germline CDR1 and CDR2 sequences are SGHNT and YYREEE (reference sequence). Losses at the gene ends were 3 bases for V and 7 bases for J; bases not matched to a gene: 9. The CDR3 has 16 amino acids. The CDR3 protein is CASSSGQGVEGEKLFF. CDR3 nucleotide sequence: TGTGCCAGCAGCTCCGGACAGGGGGTTGAGGGTGAAAAACTGTTTTTT. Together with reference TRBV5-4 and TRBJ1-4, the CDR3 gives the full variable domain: ETGVTQSPTHLIKTRGQQVTLRCSSQSGHNTVSWYQQALGQGPQFIFQYYREEENGRGNFPPRFSGLQFPNYSSELNVNALELDDSALYLCASSSGQGVEGEKLFFGSGTQLSVL.

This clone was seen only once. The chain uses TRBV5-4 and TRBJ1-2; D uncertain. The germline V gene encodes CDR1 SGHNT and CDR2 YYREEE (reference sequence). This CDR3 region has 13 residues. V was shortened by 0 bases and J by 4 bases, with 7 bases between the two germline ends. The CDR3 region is CASSLVDGYGYTF. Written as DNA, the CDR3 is TGTGCCAGCAGCTTGGTTGACGGCTATGGCTACACCTTC.

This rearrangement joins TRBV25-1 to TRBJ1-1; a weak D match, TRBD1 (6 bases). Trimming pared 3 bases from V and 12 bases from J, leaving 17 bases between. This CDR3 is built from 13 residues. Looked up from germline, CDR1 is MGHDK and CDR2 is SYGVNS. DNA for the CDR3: TGTGCCAGCAGTGATGGACTCGGGACAAATCCTTTCTTT. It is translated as CASSDGLGTNPFF.

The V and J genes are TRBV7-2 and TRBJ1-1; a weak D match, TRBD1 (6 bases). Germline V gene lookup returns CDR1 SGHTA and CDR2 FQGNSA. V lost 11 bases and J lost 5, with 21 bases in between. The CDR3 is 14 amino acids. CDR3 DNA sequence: TGTGCCGGCCAGCCCAGGGGCTTGGAGACTGAAGCTTTCTTT. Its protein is CAGQPRGLETEAFF. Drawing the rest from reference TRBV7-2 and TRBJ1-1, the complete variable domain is GAGVSQSPSNKVTEKGKDVELRCDPISGHTALYWYRQSLGQGLEFLIYFQGNSAPDKSGLPSDRFSAERTGGSVSTLTIQRTQQEDSAVYLCAGQPRGLETEAFFGQGTRLTVV.